The 14 T cell receptor beta chains below come from one sample, sequenced in a study of patients and donors after allogeneic stem cell transplantation. TCRdb reprocessed the RT-PCR reads via MiXCR and lists one record per CDR3 protein. The profile shows 800,000 to 1,000,000 distinct CDR3 sequences, 15% to 20% of them singletons. The sequencing sample was made of blood, either unsorted or a sorted T cell fraction (not recorded which). These receptors were obtained from a human donor who was either an allogeneic HSCT recipient or a stem cell or donor lymphocyte infusion donor (not recorded which). It is not recorded whose cells these are; they may come from a transplant donor.

This clonotype was found a few times. V is TRBV15 and J is TRBJ1-1; a possible D gene is TRBD1 (6 bases). From germline, CDR1 is LNHNV and CDR2 YYDKDF (reference sequence). Trimming stripped 3 bases from V and 1 base from J, with 6 bases between. CDR3 length: 13 amino acids. The CDR3 region is CATSRDRNTEAFF. The DNA for the CDR3 is TGTGCCACCAGCAGGGACAGGAACACTGAAGCTTTCTTT.

The chain carries TRBV30 and TRBJ1-2, with a tentative D call TRBD1 (5 bases). Germline CDR1 GTSNPN, CDR2 SVGIG (reference sequence). V shed 5 bases and J shed 4 bases, with 8 bases lying between them. This CDR3 is 11 amino acids long. Here the CDR3 reads CAWGTVYGYTF. In nucleotides, the CDR3 is TGTGCCTGGGGGACGGTCTATGGCTACACCTTC.

In its sample, this clonotype was seen many times. J is TRBJ1-5 and V is TRBV12-3 or TRBV12-4; perhaps TRBD1 as D (6 bases). The germline V and J ends were trimmed by 7 bases and 5 bases, with 21 bases remaining between them. The CDR3 is 16 residues long. This CDR3 reads CASTNGGTGWDQPQHF. CDR3 nucleotide sequence: TGTGCCAGCACCAACGGGGGCACAGGGTGGGATCAGCCCCAGCATTTT.

This clonotype was seen a handful of times. The rearrangement links TRBV7-9 to TRBJ1-2; maybe TRBD1 (6 bases). Germline CDR1 reads SEHNR; CDR2 reads FQNEAQ (reference sequence). Deletions cut 6 bases from V and 3 bases from J, with 23 bases between. The CDR3 runs to 17 residues. CDR3: CASSPSPRGRPDYGYTF. The CDR3 DNA is TGTGCCAGCAGTCCTAGCCCTCGGGGGCGCCCAGACTATGGCTACACCTTC.

This clonotype was recorded at least ten times. The V and J genes are TRBV29-1 and TRBJ1-2; no definite D call. Germline CDR1 reads SQVTM; CDR2 reads ANQGSEA. The CDR3 is 12 residues long. V was trimmed by 0 bases and J by 1 base, leaving 3 bases between them. The CDR3 region is CSVEEINYGYTF. CDR3 coding DNA: TGCAGCGTTGAAGAGATTAACTATGGCTACACCTTC.

The chain combines TRBV20-1 with TRBJ2-5; 8 nucleotides align to TRBD1. CDR3 size: 14 residues. Trimming cost V 5 bases and J 5 bases; bases outside gene matches: 10. Germline CDR1 reads DFQATT; CDR2 reads SNEGSKA (reference sequence). Written as DNA, the CDR3 is TGCAGTGCTCTCCGACAGGGGAAGACGGAGACCCAGTACTTC. This translates into CSALRQGKTETQYF.

This clonotype occurred a few times. The genes are TRBV7-9 and TRBJ1-4; 8 bases match TRBD1. The CDR3 extends over 16 amino acids. Germline trimming cut 5 bases from V and 13 bases from J; bases unmatched to any gene: 18. Germline V gene lookup returns CDR1 SEHNR and CDR2 FQNEAQ (reference sequence). Written as DNA, the CDR3 is TGTGCCAGCAGCGCCCGAGACAGGGGTCTCGACGTGGTACTGTTTTTT. Amino acid sequence: CASSARDRGLDVVLFF. The full variable domain, its missing parts supplied by reference TRBV7-9 and TRBJ1-4, is DTGVSQNPRHKITKRGQNVTFRCDPISEHNRLYWYRQTLGQGPEFLTYFQNEAQLEKSRLLSDRFSAERPKGSFSTLEIQRTEQGDSAMYLCASSARDRGLDVVLFFGSGTQLSVL.

The rearrangement uses TRBV6-2 or TRBV6-3 and TRBJ2-7; D call uncertain. The CDR3 runs to 17 residues. V lost 2 bases, J lost 6 bases, and 23 bases lay in between. The V gene's germline CDR1 is MNHEY and CDR2 SVGEGT. CDR3 nucleotide sequence: TGTGCCAGCAGTTACGGGGTCACACCCGCCCGACCCTCCGAGCAGTACTTC. Protein product: CASSYGVTPARPSEQYF.

The chain carries TRBV9 and TRBJ1-3; D not resolved. Trimming took 5 bases from V and 8 from J, leaving 8 bases between them. The CDR3 has 11 amino acids. Germline V CDR1 and CDR2: SGDLS, YYNGEE. The CDR3 coding sequence is TGTGCCAGCAGGGGGATGCACACCATATATTTT. The encoded protein is CASRGMHTIYF.

The V and J genes are TRBV6-5 and TRBJ2-5; the D call may be TRBD1 or TRBD2 (6 bases each). The CDR3 is 14 residues long. The ends were cut back, 2 bases at V and 5 bases at J, with 12 bases in the middle. CDR1 and CDR2 from the germline V gene are MNHEY and SVGAGI. CDR3 region: CASSYAGAGETQYF. CDR3 DNA: TGTGCCAGCAGTTACGCAGGGGCGGGGGAGACCCAGTACTTC.

CDR3 region: CATSTGSEQYF. CDR3 nucleotides: TGTGCCACCAGCACAGGGAGCGAGCAGTACTTC. V usage is TRBV15 and J usage is TRBJ2-7; perhaps D is TRBD1 or TRBD2 (5 bases each). This CDR3 contains 11 residues. The V end lost 4 bases, the J end lost 6 bases, and 7 bases lay between the germline ends. Germline CDR1 LNHNV, CDR2 YYDKDF (reference sequence).

The V and J genes are TRBV15 and TRBJ1-2, with TRBD1 matching over 11 bases. The germline V gene encodes CDR1 LNHNV and CDR2 YYDKDF (reference sequence). Trimming took 7 bases from V and 7 from J; bases not matched to a gene: 14. This CDR3 has 16 amino acids. The chain's CDR3 is CATTPGGGQGVVGYTF. CDR3 in DNA: TGTGCCACCACCCCAGGTGGGGGACAGGGGGTCGTTGGCTACACCTTC.

V usage is TRBV12-3 or TRBV12-4 and J usage is TRBJ1-4; 9 bases match TRBD1. The ends lost 6 bases at V and 7 bases at J; junction bases unmatched: 9. The CDR3 has 15 residues. The CDR3 loop reads CASSLGQGMFEKLFF. CDR3 in DNA: TGTGCCAGCAGCCTGGGACAGGGAATGTTTGAAAAACTGTTTTTT.

This chain connects TRBV20-1 to TRBJ2-5; 10 bases map to TRBD1. Germline values: CDR1 DFQATT, CDR2 SNEGSKA (reference sequence). The CDR3 extends over 16 amino acids. After removal of 3 bases from V and 2 bases from J, the junction contained 9 bases not matched to a gene. The DNA of the CDR3 is TGCAGTGCTAGTTCTCCCGGGACAGGGGTACAAGAGACCCAGTACTTC. Its protein product is CSASSPGTGVQETQYF.